This T cell receptor beta chain was recorded in a study of CD8 T cells in Susac syndrome. Reverse transcription of roughly 0.45 to 1 ug RNA used random hexamers. A multiplex approach, immunoSEQ multiplex PCR, amplified TCR beta CDR3 across 54 Vbeta and 13 Jbeta. In TCRdb, the immunoSEQ multiplex PCR reads were re-called with MiXCR into one record per CDR3 protein. The data contain over 200,000 distinct CDR3 sequences, 95% of them singletons. V gave up 4 bases and J gave up 11 bases; unmatched junction bases: 13. The germline gives CDR1 LNHDA, CDR2 SQIVND (reference sequence). There are 15 residues in the CDR3. The study sequenced TCR beta in blood CD8+ and CD4+ T cells. Negative isolation was applied to CD8+ and CD4+ T cells, and FACS enrichment was applied to TEMRA cells.

The TCR sequence derives from a human donor with multiple sclerosis. Sequencing was done on a sample of CD4+ T cells from PBMCs. The chain combines TRBV19 with TRBJ2-1; 8 nucleotides line up with TRBD2. CDR3 coding DNA: TGTGCCAGTAGTAGGAGCGGGGGCCCGGGGGAGAAGCAGTTCTTC. As protein: CASSRSGGPGEKQFF.